A single T cell receptor beta chain is shown here with its context. This entry belongs to a study of cytotoxic CD8 clonotypes in ibrutinib-treated CLL. Study overall: Productive templates per sample averaged about 260,000; productive rearrangements, approximately 96,000.

CDR3 length: 15 amino acids. The V gene's germline CDR1 is SGHTA and CDR2 FQGNSA. V lost 7 bases to trimming and J lost 6 bases, with 19 bases between them. TCRdb's table, derived via immunoSEQ multiplex PCR, lists solely in-frame clones and lacks some. The table has fewer than 90,000 clones, approximately 86% seen once. The V call is TRBV7-2, the J call TRBJ2-1; D is perhaps TRBD1 or TRBD2 (6 bases each). The specimen was PBMCs, collected before ibrutinib treatment. The sequence derives from a human donor with chronic lymphocytic leukemia. The DNA for the CDR3 is TGTGCCAGCAACCAAAAAGGGGGGAGCTTCAATGAGCAGTTCTTC. Its protein product is CASNQKGGSFNEQFF.